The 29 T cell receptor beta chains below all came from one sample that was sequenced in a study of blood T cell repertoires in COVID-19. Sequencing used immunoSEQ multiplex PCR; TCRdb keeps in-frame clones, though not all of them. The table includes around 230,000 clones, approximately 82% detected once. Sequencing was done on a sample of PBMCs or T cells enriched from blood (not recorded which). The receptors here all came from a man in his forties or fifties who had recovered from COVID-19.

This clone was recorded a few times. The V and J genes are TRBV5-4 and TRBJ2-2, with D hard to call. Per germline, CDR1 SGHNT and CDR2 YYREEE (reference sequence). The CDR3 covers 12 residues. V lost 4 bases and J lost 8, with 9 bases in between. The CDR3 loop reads CASSASAGELFF. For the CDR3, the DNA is TGTGCCAGCAGCGCGTCAGCGGGGGAGCTGTTTTTT.

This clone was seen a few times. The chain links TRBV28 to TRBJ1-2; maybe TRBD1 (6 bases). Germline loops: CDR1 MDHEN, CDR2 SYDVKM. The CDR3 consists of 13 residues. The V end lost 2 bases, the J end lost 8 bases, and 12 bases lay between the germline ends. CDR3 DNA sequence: TGTGCCAGCAGTTTACGGGGGGCGAGAGGCTACACCTTC. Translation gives CASSLRGARGYTF.

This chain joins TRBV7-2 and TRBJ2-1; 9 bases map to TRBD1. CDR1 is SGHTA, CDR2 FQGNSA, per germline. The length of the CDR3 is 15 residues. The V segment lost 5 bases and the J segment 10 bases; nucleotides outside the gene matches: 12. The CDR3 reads CASSPGTGRYLEQFF. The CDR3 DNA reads TGTGCCAGCAGCCCCGGGACAGGGCGTTACCTCGAGCAGTTCTTC.

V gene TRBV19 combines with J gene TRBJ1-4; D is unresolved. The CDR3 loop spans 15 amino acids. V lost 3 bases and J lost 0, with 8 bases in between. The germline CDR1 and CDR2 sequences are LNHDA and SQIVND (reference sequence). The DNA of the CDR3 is TGTGCCAGTAGTATCGGTCCTTCAACTAATGAAAAACTGTTTTTT. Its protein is CASSIGPSTNEKLFF.

As DNA, the CDR3 is TGTGCCTGGAGCTTAGGGGGTTCGAATGAAAAACTGTTTTTT. Translated, it gives CAWSLGGSNEKLFF. The genes are TRBV30 and TRBJ1-4, with D perhaps matching TRBD1 (6 bases). Germline CDR1 GTSNPN, CDR2 SVGIG (reference sequence). V lost 3 bases, J lost 5 bases, and 13 bases lay in between. This CDR3 is built from 14 residues.

DNA for the CDR3: TGTGCCAGCAGCTTGGGGGGACTTCGGGGAGGCCTTAACTATGGCTACACCTTC. As protein: CASSLGGLRGGLNYGYTF. The chain carries TRBV5-8 and TRBJ1-2, with TRBD1 as a possible D gene (5 bases). The CDR3 spans 18 residues. The V end lost 0 bases, the J end lost 1 base, and 19 bases lay between the germline ends. The germline CDR1 and CDR2 sequences are SGHTS and YDEGEE.

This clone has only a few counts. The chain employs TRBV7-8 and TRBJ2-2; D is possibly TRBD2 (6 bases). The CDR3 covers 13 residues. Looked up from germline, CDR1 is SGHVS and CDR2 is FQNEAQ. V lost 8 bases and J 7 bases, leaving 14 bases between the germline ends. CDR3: CASARDGRGELFF. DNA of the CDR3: TGTGCCAGCGCGCGGGACGGTCGCGGGGAGCTGTTTTTT. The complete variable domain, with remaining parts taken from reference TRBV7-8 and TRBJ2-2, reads GAGVSQSPRYKVAKRGQDVALRCDPISGHVSLFWYQQALGQGPEFLTYFQNEAQLDKSGLPSDRFFAERPEGSVSTLKIQRTQQEDSAVYLCASARDGRGELFFGEGSRLTVL.

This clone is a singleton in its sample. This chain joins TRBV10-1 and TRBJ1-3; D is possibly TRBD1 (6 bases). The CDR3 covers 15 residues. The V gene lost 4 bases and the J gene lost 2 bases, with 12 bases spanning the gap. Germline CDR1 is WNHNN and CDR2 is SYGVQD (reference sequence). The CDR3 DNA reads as TGCGCCAGCAGTGCTCGTACAGGGACTGGAAACACCATATATTTT. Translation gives CASSARTGTGNTIYF.

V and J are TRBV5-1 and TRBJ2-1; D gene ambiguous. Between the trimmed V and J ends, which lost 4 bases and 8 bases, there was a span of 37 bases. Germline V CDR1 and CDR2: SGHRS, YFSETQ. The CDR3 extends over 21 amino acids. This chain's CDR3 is CASSAQPLRTTGSALDDEQFF. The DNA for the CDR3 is TGCGCCAGCAGCGCCCAGCCCTTGCGTACAACCGGGTCTGCCTTAGACGATGAGCAGTTCTTC.

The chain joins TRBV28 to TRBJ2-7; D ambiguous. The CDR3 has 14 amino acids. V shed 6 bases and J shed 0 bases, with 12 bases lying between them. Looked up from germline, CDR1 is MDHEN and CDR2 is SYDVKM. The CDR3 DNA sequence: TGTGCCAGCAGCATCCTGGCGGCCTCCTACGAGCAGTACTTC. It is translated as CASSILAASYEQYF.

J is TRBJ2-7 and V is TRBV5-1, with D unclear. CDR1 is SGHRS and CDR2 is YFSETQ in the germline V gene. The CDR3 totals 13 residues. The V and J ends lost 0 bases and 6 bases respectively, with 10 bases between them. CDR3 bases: TGCGCCAGCAGCTTGGGACTTGTTTCCGAGCAGTACTTC. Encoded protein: CASSLGLVSEQYF.

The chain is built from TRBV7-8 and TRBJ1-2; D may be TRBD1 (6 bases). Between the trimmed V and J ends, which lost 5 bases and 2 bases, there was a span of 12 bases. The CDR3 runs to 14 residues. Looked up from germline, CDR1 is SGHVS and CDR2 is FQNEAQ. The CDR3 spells CASSGRDTNYGYTF. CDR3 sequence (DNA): TGTGCCAGCAGCGGCCGGGACACGAACTATGGCTACACCTTC. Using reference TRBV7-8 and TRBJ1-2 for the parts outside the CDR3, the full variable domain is GAGVSQSPRYKVAKRGQDVALRCDPISGHVSLFWYQQALGQGPEFLTYFQNEAQLDKSGLPSDRFFAERPEGSVSTLKIQRTQQEDSAVYLCASSGRDTNYGYTFGSGTRLTVV.

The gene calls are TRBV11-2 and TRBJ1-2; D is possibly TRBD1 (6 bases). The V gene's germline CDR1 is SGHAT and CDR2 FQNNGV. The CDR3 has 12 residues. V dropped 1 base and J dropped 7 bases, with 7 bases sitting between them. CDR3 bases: TGTGCCAGCAGCTTAGCCAGGGGTGGCTACACCTTC. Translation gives CASSLARGGYTF.

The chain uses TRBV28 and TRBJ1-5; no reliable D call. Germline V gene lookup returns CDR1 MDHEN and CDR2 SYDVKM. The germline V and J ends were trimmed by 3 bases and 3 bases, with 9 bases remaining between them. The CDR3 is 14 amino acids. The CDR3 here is CASSFLRNNQPQHF. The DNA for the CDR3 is TGTGCCAGCAGTTTTTTGAGAAACAATCAGCCCCAGCATTTT. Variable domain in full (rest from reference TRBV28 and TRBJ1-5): DVKVTQSSRYLVKRTGEKVFLECVQDMDHENMFWYRQDPGLGLRLIYFSYDVKMKEKGDIPEGYSVSREKKERFSLILESASTNQTSMYLCASSFLRNNQPQHFGDGTRLSIL.

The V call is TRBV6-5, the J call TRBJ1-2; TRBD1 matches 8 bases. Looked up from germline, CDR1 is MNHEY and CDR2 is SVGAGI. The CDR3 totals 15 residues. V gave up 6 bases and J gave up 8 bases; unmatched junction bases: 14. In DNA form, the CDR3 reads TGTGCCAGCAGACTACCTGGAGGACAGGGTAACGGCTACACCTTC. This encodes CASRLPGGQGNGYTF.

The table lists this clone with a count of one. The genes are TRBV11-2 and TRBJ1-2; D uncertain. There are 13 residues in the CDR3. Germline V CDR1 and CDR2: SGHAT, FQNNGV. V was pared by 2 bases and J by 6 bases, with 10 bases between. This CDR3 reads CASSLQPGDGYTF. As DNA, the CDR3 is TGTGCCAGCAGCTTACAGCCCGGGGATGGCTACACCTTC.

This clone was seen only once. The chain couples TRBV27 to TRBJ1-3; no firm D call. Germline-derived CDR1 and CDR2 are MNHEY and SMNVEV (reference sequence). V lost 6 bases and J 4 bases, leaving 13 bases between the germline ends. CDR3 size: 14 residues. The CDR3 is CASRPGMPGNTIYF. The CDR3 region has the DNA TGTGCCAGCAGGCCAGGAATGCCCGGAAACACCATATATTTT.

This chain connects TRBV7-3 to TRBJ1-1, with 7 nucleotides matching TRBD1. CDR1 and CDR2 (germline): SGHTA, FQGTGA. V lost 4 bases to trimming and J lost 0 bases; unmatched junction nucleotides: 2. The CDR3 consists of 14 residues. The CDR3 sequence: CASSSQGMNTEAFF. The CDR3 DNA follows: TGTGCCAGCAGCTCACAGGGGATGAACACTGAAGCTTTCTTT. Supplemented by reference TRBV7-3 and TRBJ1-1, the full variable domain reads GAGVSQTPSNKVTEKGKYVELRCDPISGHTALYWYRQSLGQGPEFLIYFQGTGAADDSGLPNDRFFAVRPEGSVSTLKIQRTERGDSAVYLCASSSQGMNTEAFFGQGTRLTVV.

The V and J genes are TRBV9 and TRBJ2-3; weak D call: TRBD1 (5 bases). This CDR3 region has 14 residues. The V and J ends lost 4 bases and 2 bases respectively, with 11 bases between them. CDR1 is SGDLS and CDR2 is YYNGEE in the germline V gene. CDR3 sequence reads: CASSPRQYTDTQYF. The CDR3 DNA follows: TGTGCCAGCAGCCCTAGACAGTACACAGATACGCAGTATTTT.

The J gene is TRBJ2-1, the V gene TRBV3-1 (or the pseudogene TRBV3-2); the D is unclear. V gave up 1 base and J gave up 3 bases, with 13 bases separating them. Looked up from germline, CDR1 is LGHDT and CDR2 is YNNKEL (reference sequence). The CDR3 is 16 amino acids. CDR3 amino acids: CASSQGLGSIYNEQFF. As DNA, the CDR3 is TGTGCCAGCAGCCAAGGATTGGGCAGTATCTACAATGAGCAGTTCTTC.

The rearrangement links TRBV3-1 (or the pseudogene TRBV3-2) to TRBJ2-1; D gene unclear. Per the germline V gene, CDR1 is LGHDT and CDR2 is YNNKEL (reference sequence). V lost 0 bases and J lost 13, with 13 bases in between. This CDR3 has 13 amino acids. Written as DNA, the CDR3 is TGTGCCAGCAGCCAAGATAACTACCACCGCCAGTTCTTC. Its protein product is CASSQDNYHRQFF.

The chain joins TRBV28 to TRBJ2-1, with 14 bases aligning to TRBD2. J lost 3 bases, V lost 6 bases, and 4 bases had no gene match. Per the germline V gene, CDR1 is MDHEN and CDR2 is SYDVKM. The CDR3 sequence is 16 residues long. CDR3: CASRVGTSGSYNEQFF. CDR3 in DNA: TGTGCCAGCAGGGTAGGGACTAGCGGGAGCTACAATGAGCAGTTCTTC.

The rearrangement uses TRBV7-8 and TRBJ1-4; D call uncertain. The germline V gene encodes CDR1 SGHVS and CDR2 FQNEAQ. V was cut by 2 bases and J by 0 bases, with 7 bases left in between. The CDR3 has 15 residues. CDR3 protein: CASSLRGATNEKLFF. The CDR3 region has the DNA TGTGCCAGCAGCTTACGGGGTGCAACTAATGAAAAACTGTTTTTT.

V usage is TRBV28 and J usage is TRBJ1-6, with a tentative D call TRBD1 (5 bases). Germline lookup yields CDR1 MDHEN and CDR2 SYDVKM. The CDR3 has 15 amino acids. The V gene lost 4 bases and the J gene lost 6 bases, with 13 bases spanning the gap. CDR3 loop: CASSSRGGGNSPLHF. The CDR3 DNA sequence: TGTGCCAGCAGTTCTCGCGGGGGAGGTAATTCACCCCTCCACTTT.

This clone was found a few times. The DNA of the CDR3 is TGTGCCAGCAGTCGAGGGACAGGGGATATTGGCTACACCTTC. Protein product: CASSRGTGDIGYTF. This chain connects TRBV6-2 or TRBV6-3 to TRBJ1-2, with 10 bases matching TRBD1. In germline, CDR1 is MNHEY, CDR2 SVGEGT. This CDR3 is 14 amino acids long. Trimming cost V 5 bases and J 7 bases; bases outside gene matches: 7.

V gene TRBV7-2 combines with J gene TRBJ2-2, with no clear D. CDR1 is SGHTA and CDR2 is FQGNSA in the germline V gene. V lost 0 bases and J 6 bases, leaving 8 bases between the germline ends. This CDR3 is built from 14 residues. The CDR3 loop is CASSLATESGELFF. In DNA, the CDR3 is TGTGCCAGCAGCTTAGCAACAGAGTCCGGGGAGCTGTTTTTT.

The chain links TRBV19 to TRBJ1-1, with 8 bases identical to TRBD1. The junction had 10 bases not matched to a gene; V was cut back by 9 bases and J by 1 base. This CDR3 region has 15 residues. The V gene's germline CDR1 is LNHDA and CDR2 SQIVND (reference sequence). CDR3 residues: CASASGGARNTEAFF. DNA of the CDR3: TGTGCCAGCGCTTCAGGGGGCGCCCGGAACACTGAAGCTTTCTTT.

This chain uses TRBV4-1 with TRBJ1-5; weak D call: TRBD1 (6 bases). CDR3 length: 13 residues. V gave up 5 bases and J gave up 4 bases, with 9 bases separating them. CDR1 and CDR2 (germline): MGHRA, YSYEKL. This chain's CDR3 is CASSGTQNQPQHF. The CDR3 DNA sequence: TGCGCCAGCAGCGGGACACAAAATCAGCCCCAGCATTTT.

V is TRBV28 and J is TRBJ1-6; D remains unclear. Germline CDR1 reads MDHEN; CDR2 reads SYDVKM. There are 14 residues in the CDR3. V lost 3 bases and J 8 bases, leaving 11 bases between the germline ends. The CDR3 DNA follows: TGTGCCAGCAGTTTTGGAGTGCCGCATTCACCCCTCCACTTT. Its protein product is CASSFGVPHSPLHF.